Sequencing of this T cell receptor beta chain was carried out in a study of regulatory T cells in long-lasting Graves disease. In the study overall: Persistent Graves' disease meant over 5 years of antithyroid drugs with positive TSH receptor antibodies.

This clonotype was counted a few times. Its antigen is unknown. Germline V gene sequence: CDR1 MNHEY, CDR2 SMNVEV (reference sequence). Trimming took off 6 bases at V and 4 bases at J, with 13 bases between the two ends. The CDR3 has 14 amino acids. Time point meaning: persistent/refractory GD, antithyroid drugs over 5 years with positive TRAb. PBMCs were the source of the RNA used for TCR sequencing. For TCR beta, libraries came from iRepertoire HTBI primers and Arm-PCR of CDR3 regions. Using its own MiXCR run on the multiplex PCR reads, TCRdb lists one record per CDR3 protein. Counted here are a few hundred thousand distinct CDR3 sequences, 22% occurring once; the ten biggest clones make up over 10%. Study-level results: In persistent patients, shared public clonotypes (around 2,600) outnumbered those in new patients (966). There were preferences for TRBV28, TRBJ1-2 and TRBJ2-5 in persistent disease. It was possible that the small sample size reduced accuracy.

The sample in question was peripheral blood mononuclear cells (PBMCs), obtained when the disease was refractory, from a patient treated with antithyroid drugs. This clonotype was obtained from a female donor with Graves disease. The chain joins TRBV27 to TRBJ1-3; no clear D. CDR3 amino acids: CASSPIRFGNTIYF. Here the CDR3 DNA reads TGTGCCAGCAGCCCCATTCGTTTCGGAAACACCATATATTTT.